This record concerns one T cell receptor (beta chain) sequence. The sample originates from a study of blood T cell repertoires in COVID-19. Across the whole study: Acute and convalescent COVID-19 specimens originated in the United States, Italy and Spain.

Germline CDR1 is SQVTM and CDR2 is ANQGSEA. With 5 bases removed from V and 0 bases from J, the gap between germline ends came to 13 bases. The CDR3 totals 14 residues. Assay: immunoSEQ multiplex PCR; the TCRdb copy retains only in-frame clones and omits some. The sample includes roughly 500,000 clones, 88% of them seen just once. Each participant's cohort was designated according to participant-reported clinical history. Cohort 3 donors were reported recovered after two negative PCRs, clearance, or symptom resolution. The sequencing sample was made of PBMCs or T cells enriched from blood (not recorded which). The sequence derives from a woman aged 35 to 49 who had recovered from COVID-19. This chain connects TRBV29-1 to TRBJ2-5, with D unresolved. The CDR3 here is CSVLKTGYQETQYF. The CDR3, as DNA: TGCAGCGTTCTAAAGACTGGGTACCAAGAGACCCAGTACTTC.